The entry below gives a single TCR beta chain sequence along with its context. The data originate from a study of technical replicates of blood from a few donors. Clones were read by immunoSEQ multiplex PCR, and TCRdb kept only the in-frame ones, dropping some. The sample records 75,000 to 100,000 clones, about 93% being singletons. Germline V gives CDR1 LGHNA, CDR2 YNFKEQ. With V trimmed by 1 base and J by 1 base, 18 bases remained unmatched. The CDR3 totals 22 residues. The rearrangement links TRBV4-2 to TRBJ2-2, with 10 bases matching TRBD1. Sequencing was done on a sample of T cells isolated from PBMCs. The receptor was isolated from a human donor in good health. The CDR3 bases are TGTGCCAGCAGCCAAGGGAACAGGGGACAGGGGTCGCGATCGATGAACACCGGGGAGCTGTTTTTT. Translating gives CASSQGNRGQGSRSMNTGELFF.